This T cell receptor beta chain was retrieved from a study of control samples from healthy donors and cancer patients. Method: immunoSEQ multiplex PCR; TCRdb's copy keeps in-frame clones and lacks some. The sample includes some 410,000 clones, more than 80% seen only once; the top ten take just under 6.5%. The source material was PBMCs. The source of this sequence is a man between 40 and 49 years old with head and neck cancer.

The CDR3 spells CASSLFGTSGRGLDIQYF. The CDR3 DNA follows: TGTGCCAGCAGTTTATTCGGGACTAGCGGGAGAGGATTGGACATTCAGTACTTC. This chain uses TRBV27 with TRBJ2-4, with TRBD2 matching 14 bases. V dropped 1 base and J dropped 8; count of bases not matched to a gene: 10. Germline V gene lookup returns CDR1 MNHEY and CDR2 SMNVEV (reference sequence). The CDR3 spans 18 residues.